The rows below give T cell receptor beta chains drawn from one sample of a study of T cell responses to AZD1222 COVID-19 vaccine. Profiling relied on immunoSEQ multiplex PCR, and the TCRdb table lists in-frame clones only, not all of them. The table includes roughly 120,000 clones, approximately 83% detected once. The sample here was peripheral blood, taken on day 0 of MenACWY control vaccination. These TCRs come from an adult in good health. The CDR3 runs from the conserved cysteine through the conserved F or W. A D gene is named only where the DNA matches it firmly. Clone size is shown for a subset of rows, as once, few, many or a class of expanded clone.

j_call | d_call | clone_size | v_call | cdr3_nt | cdr3_aa
TRBJ1-2 | . | . | TRBV9 | TGTGCCAGCGGTACCGGTGATGGTTGGTATGGCTACACCTTC | CASGTGDGWYGYTF
TRBJ2-2 | TRBD2 | . | TRBV7-2 | TGTGCCAGCAGCCAAGACGGGCTAGCGGTTATCACCGGGGAGCTGTTTTTT | CASSQDGLAVITGELFF
TRBJ2-3 | . | . | TRBV11-3 | TGTGCCAGCAGCTTAGATTCGGGCGCGGCAGATACGCAGTATTTT | CASSLDSGAADTQYF
TRBJ2-5 | TRBD2 | . | TRBV7-9 | TGTGCCAGCAGCTTAGTCATGACTAGCGGGGGGGAGAGTCAAGAGACCCAGTACTTC | CASSLVMTSGGESQETQYF
TRBJ2-3 | . | . | TRBV7-9 | TGTGCCAGCAGCATCAGGGTTAGGGACCCAGATACGCAGTATTTT | CASSIRVRDPDTQYF
TRBJ2-7 | TRBD2 | . | TRBV5-1 | TGCGCCAGCAGCTTGACTAGCGGGGGGCCTTACGAGCAGTACTTC | CASSLTSGGPYEQYF
TRBJ2-7 | . | . | TRBV7-9 | TGTGCCAGCAGCTCCGTTGAGGGTACAGGTCAGGAGCAGTACTTC | CASSSVEGTGQEQYF
TRBJ2-1 | . | . | TRBV29-1 | TGCAGCGTTGAAGCGGGAGTCGGCAATGAGCAGTTCTTC | CSVEAGVGNEQFF
TRBJ1-1 | . | . | TRBV5-5 | TGTGCCAGCAGCCCGTGGACCCCCAACGGCGTCACTGAAGCTTTCTTT | CASSPWTPNGVTEAFF
TRBJ1-4 | . | . | TRBV15 | TGTGCCACCAGCCGGGTCGCTAATGAAAAACTGTTTTTT | CATSRVANEKLFF
TRBJ1-2 | . | once | TRBV18 | TGTGCCAGCTCAGACACTAACTATGGCTACACCTTC | CASSDTNYGYTF
TRBJ2-2 | TRBD2 | once | TRBV27 | TGTGCCAGCAGTTTATCTCCCCCGTCTAGCGGGGTCCCGGACACCGGGGAGCTGTTTTTT | CASSLSPPSSGVPDTGELFF
TRBJ1-2 | TRBD1 | . | TRBV18 | TGTGCCAGCTCATCATCAGGGGGCATCGGCTACACCTTC | CASSSSGGIGYTF
TRBJ1-2 | . | . | TRBV5-1 | TGCGCCAGCAGCTTGAACAGGGAGGTTAGCTATGGCTACACCTTC | CASSLNREVSYGYTF
TRBJ1-5 | . | . | TRBV6-5 | TGTGCCAGCAGCTCCGGCGGGTCTTACGGTCAGCCCCAGCATTTT | CASSSGGSYGQPQHF
TRBJ1-4 | TRBD1 | . | TRBV6-2/TRBV6-3 | TGTGCCAGCAGTAGCGCGGCCCGGACAGGGAGGAATGAAAAACTGTTTTTT | CASSSAARTGRNEKLFF
TRBJ2-5 | TRBD2 | . | TRBV5-1 | TGCGCCAGCAGCTCGGTCCTGGGACTAGCGGGGGAAGAAGAGACCCAGTACTTC | CASSSVLGLAGEEETQYF
TRBJ1-5 | . | . | TRBV7-2 | TGTGCCAGCAGCTTAGGAGGGACATCTCAGCCCCAGCATTTT | CASSLGGTSQPQHF
TRBJ2-7 | . | . | TRBV7-2 | TGTGCCAGCAGCTTAGCGAGCCCCGGTTTCGAGCAGTACTTC | CASSLASPGFEQYF
TRBJ2-1 | . | . | TRBV3-1/TRBV3-2 | TGTGCCAGCAGGAAAACCGCGGGGGCCCTCTACAATGAGCAGTTCTTC | CASRKTAGALYNEQFF
TRBJ2-5 | . | . | TRBV6-2/TRBV6-3 | TGTGCCAGCAGTTACGTTAGGACGGGGGGCGCCACTCGGTACCAAGAGACCCAGTACTTC | CASSYVRTGGATRYQETQYF
TRBJ2-7 | . | . | TRBV19 | TGTGCCAGTAGGGGGCGAGGGGACTCCTACGAGCAGTACTTC | CASRGRGDSYEQYF
TRBJ2-1 | TRBD1 | . | TRBV24-1 | TGTGCCACCAGTGACTCGGACAGGGGTAGGCTACATGAGCAGTTCTTC | CATSDSDRGRLHEQFF
TRBJ1-2 | TRBD1 | . | TRBV19 | TGTGCCAGTAAAACAGGGGTAGCTGGCTACACCTTC | CASKTGVAGYTF
TRBJ2-3 | . | . | TRBV5-4 | TGTGCCAGCAGCCTGGGCGGATCCTCAGATACGCAGTATTTT | CASSLGGSSDTQYF
TRBJ2-5 | . | . | TRBV5-1 | TGCGCCAGCAACAATCTGGCGGGGCGGGAAGAGACCCAGTACTTC | CASNNLAGREETQYF
TRBJ1-1 | TRBD1 | . | TRBV28 | TGTGCCAGCAGTTTATGGCGACAGGGGAGTACTGAAGCTTTCTTT | CASSLWRQGSTEAFF
TRBJ1-2 | TRBD1 | . | TRBV2 | TGTGCCAGCAGTGAAATCCGGGACAGGGGAAGTGGCTACACCTTC | CASSEIRDRGSGYTF
TRBJ2-1 | . | . | TRBV3-1/TRBV3-2 | TGTGCCAGCAGCCAAGAACCGCGGGGAAATCGTGAGCAGTTCTTC | CASSQEPRGNREQFF
TRBJ1-5 | . | . | TRBV28 | TGTGCCAGCAGTTTATACGGGGGAGGGAGCAATCAGCCCCAGCATTTT | CASSLYGGGSNQPQHF
TRBJ2-7 | . | . | TRBV20-1 | TGCAGTGCTAGTGGACCGGCGCCCTACGAGCAGTACTTC | CSASGPAPYEQYF
TRBJ1-5 | . | . | TRBV19 | TGTGCCAGCCGAAGCTTCAGGGGAAACCAGCCCCAGCATTTT | CASRSFRGNQPQHF
TRBJ1-4 | . | few | TRBV6-6 | TGTGCCAGCAGTCCCCGTAATGAAAAACTGTTTTTT | CASSPRNEKLFF
TRBJ2-2 | TRBD2 | . | TRBV5-4 | TGTGCCAGCAGCGGTATTCGTGGGAGGGGCACCGGGGAGCTGTTTTTT | CASSGIRGRGTGELFF
TRBJ2-1 | . | . | TRBV7-9 | TGTGCCAGCAGCTCAAGATTGAACAGCGACAATGAGCAGTTCTTC | CASSSRLNSDNEQFF
TRBJ2-2 | . | . | TRBV5-1 | TGCGCCAGCATCGGTCTCTTGGGGACCGGGGAGCTGTTTTTT | CASIGLLGTGELFF
TRBJ2-7 | TRBD1 | . | TRBV4-2 | TGTGCCAGCAGCCGGAGGACAGGGGGCCACTACGAGCAGTACTTC | CASSRRTGGHYEQYF
TRBJ1-5 | TRBD1 | . | TRBV2 | TGTGCCAGCAATGGGGGTTTGGGACAGGGGTTAAATCAGCCCCAGCATTTT | CASNGGLGQGLNQPQHF
TRBJ1-1 | TRBD1 | . | TRBV12-3/TRBV12-4 | TGTGCCAGCAGTTTACAGGGGGACACTGAAGCTTTCTTT | CASSLQGDTEAFF
TRBJ1-3 | . | . | TRBV3-1/TRBV3-2 | TGTGCCAGCAGCCGAAGACAGGTCCTCTCTGGAAACACCATATATTTT | CASSRRQVLSGNTIYF
TRBJ2-7 | . | . | TRBV3-1/TRBV3-2 | TGTGCCAGCAGCCTTGGGGGGAAGGGGTACGGGGAGCAGTACTTC | CASSLGGKGYGEQYF
TRBJ2-7 | . | . | TRBV2 | TGTGCCAGCAGCCCCCCGGTTGCGGACACCTTCTTC | CASSPPVADTFF
TRBJ2-5 | TRBD1 | . | TRBV19 | TGTGCCAGTAGTCCCCGAGGGACAGGGGGCACAGAGACCCAGTACTTC | CASSPRGTGGTETQYF
TRBJ2-7 | . | . | TRBV29-1 | TGCAGCGTTGAAGACTCACAGTCCTACGAGCAGTACTTC | CSVEDSQSYEQYF
TRBJ1-2 | . | . | TRBV5-4 | TGTGCCAGCAGCTTGCCCCAGGGAAACTATGGCTACACCTTC | CASSLPQGNYGYTF
TRBJ1-5 | TRBD1 | . | TRBV3-1/TRBV3-2 | TGTGCCAGCAGCCAAGTCCAGGGGGGTCAGCCCCAGCATTTT | CASSQVQGGQPQHF
TRBJ2-3 | TRBD1 | . | TRBV3-1/TRBV3-2 | TGTGCCAGCACCCCCATAGGTACGTGGGACAGGGCGATTTGGGGCACAGATACGCAGTATTTT | CASTPIGTWDRAIWGTDTQYF
TRBJ1-2 | . | once | TRBV7-6 | TGTGCCAGCAGCTTAACCCGCAGCCCTAACTATGGCTACACCTTC | CASSLTRSPNYGYTF
TRBJ2-1 | . | . | TRBV5-5 | TGTGCCAGCAGCCTTCGACTGTATAATGAGCAGTTCTTC | CASSLRLYNEQFF
TRBJ1-1 | TRBD1 | . | TRBV6-5 | TGTGCCAGCAGTTACTTGGGACAGGGGCAGAACACTGAAGCTTTCTTT | CASSYLGQGQNTEAFF
TRBJ2-7 | . | . | TRBV27 | TGTGCCAGCAGACCTCTAACCACCTACGAGCAGTACTTC | CASRPLTTYEQYF
TRBJ2-7 | TRBD2 | . | TRBV4-1 | TGCGCCAGCAGCCAAGAGCCCCGGGGGGGAGCATCCTACGAGCAGTACTTC | CASSQEPRGGASYEQYF